This TCR beta chain was documented in a study of blood T cells in healthy people across ages. Study-wide results and limits: Naive T cell percentage by flow cytometry tracked strongly with beta diversity.

PCR was performed a second time for about 6 to 11 cycles using a sample-barcoded 5' primer and a J-beta primer mix. TCRdb reprocessed the 5' RACE reads via MiXCR and lists one record per CDR3 protein. Of about 970,000 distinct CDR3 sequences listed, roughly 51% are singletons. In regard to this clonotype: Its antigen is as yet unknown.

The germline gives CDR1 SGHTA, CDR2 FQGNSA. V gave up 1 base and J gave up 5 bases, with 8 bases separating them. CDR3 length equals 14 residues. The source is a woman aged 55-69 years in good health. The chain has TRBV7-2 and TRBJ2-2; D is ambiguous. The sample was blood. In DNA, the CDR3 is TGTGCCAGCAGCTTAGACCTTGTAACCGGGGAGCTGTTTTTT. It codes for CASSLDLVTGELFF.